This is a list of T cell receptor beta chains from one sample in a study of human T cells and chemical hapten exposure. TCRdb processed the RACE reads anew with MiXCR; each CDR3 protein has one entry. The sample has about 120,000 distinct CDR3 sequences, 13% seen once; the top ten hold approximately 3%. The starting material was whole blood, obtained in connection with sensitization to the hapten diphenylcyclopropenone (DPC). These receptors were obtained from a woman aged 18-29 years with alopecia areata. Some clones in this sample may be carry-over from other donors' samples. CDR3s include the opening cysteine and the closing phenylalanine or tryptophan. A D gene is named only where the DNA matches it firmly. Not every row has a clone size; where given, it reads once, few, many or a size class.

CDR3aa: CASSQDPDRVYEQYF; CDR3nt: TGCGCCAGCAGCCAAGATCCGGACAGGGTCTACGAGCAGTACTTC; v_gene: TRBV4-3; abundance: few; d_gene: TRBD1; j_gene: TRBJ2-7
CDR3aa: CASSDGRPEAFF; CDR3nt: TGTGCCAGCAGTGACGGGAGGCCAGAAGCTTTCTTT; v_gene: TRBV6-1; abundance: .; d_gene: .; j_gene: TRBJ1-1
CDR3aa: CASSLGAGPGSTDTQYF; CDR3nt: TGTGCCAGCAGCTTAGGCGCAGGCCCCGGGAGCACAGATACGCAGTATTTT; v_gene: TRBV13; abundance: few; d_gene: .; j_gene: TRBJ2-3
CDR3aa: CSTDSADTQYF; CDR3nt: TGCAGCACCGATAGTGCCGATACGCAGTATTTT; v_gene: TRBV20-1; abundance: many; d_gene: .; j_gene: TRBJ2-3
CDR3aa: CASSVVMAGTEAFF; CDR3nt: TGTGCCAGCAGCGTAGTGATGGCAGGGACTGAAGCTTTCTTT; v_gene: TRBV9; abundance: few; d_gene: .; j_gene: TRBJ1-1
CDR3aa: CASTTDGLAGYTF; CDR3nt: TGTGCCAGCACTACAGACGGTCTTGCTGGCTACACCTTC; v_gene: TRBV6-2/TRBV6-3; abundance: .; d_gene: .; j_gene: TRBJ1-2
CDR3aa: CATSDFLGSYNEQFF; CDR3nt: TGTGCCACCAGTGATTTCTTAGGGTCCTACAATGAGCAGTTCTTC; v_gene: TRBV24-1; abundance: .; d_gene: .; j_gene: TRBJ2-1
CDR3aa: CASSFGGNQPQHF; CDR3nt: TGTGCCAGCAGCTTTGGGGGCAATCAGCCCCAGCATTTT; v_gene: TRBV7-6; abundance: .; d_gene: .; j_gene: TRBJ1-5
CDR3aa: CASSQRGGDSRYEQYF; CDR3nt: TGCGCCAGCAGCCAACGCGGGGGGGACTCCCGATACGAGCAGTACTTC; v_gene: TRBV4-3; abundance: few; d_gene: TRBD2; j_gene: TRBJ2-7
CDR3aa: CASNRGQGVNTGELFF; CDR3nt: TGTGCCAGCAACAGGGGGCAGGGAGTAAACACCGGGGAGCTGTTTTTT; v_gene: TRBV19; abundance: few; d_gene: TRBD1; j_gene: TRBJ2-2
CDR3aa: CASSATGQDSLLVGQFF; CDR3nt: TGTGCCAGCAGTGCCACGGGCCAGGACAGTTTACTCGTTGGGCAGTTCTTC; v_gene: TRBV2; abundance: few; d_gene: .; j_gene: TRBJ2-1